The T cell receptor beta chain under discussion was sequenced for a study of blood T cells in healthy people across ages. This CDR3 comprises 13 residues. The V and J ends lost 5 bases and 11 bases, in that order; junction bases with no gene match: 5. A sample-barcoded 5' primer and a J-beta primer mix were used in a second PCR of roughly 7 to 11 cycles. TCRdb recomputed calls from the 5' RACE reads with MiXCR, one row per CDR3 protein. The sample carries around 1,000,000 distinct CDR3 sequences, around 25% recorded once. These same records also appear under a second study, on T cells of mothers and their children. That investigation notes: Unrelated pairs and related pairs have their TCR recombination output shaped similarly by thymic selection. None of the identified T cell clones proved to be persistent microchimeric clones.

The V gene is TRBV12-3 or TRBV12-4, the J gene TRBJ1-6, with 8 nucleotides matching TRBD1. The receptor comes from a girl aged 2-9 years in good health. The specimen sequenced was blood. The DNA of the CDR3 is TGTGCCAGCAGTCTGGACAGGGTTCCACCCCTCCACTTT. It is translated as CASSLDRVPPLHF.